Listed below are T cell receptor beta chains from one sample, sequenced in a study of T cells after yellow fever vaccination. TCRdb re-called the 5' RACE reads through MiXCR, storing one row per CDR3 protein. The table shows 150,000 to 200,000 distinct CDR3 sequences, with 6.5% to 8.5% occurring only once. The specimen was CD4+ T cells sorted from PBMCs, collected 5 days after the first yellow fever vaccination. The receptors derive from a man younger than 30 who received the YFV17D yellow fever vaccine. Both conserved end residues are part of each CDR3. Expanded clones are given a class, and other clones once, few, many or no size at all.

TRBJ1-4 TRBV11-1 . CASSFQPGLRRANGKLFF
TRBJ2-1 TRBV18 many CASSRSAYNEQFF
TRBJ1-5 TRBV20-1 many CSAVHSNQPQHF
TRBJ2-5 TRBV5-1 many CASSSRPDSTGETQYF
TRBJ2-7 TRBV7-2 many CASSRPLAGVGEQYF
TRBJ2-5 TRBV5-1 few CASSVRRQETQYF
TRBJ2-1 TRBV25-1 . CASSESLGIGGARNEQFF
TRBJ1-2 TRBV19 . CASTTGEVRNYGYTF
TRBJ2-3 TRBV11-2 many CASSLVAGVTDTQYF
TRBJ2-1 TRBV5-1 . CASSLDGGGVVNEQFF
TRBJ1-1 TRBV15 many CATSRERDTEAFF
TRBJ1-4 TRBV29-1 few CSVGQGWEKLFF
TRBJ1-2 TRBV4-2 few CASSQDEQGAGYTF
TRBJ2-7 TRBV4-3 many CASSQGFLGSKYF
TRBJ2-1 TRBV12-3/TRBV12-4 many CASSSQRGDEQFF
TRBJ1-5 TRBV12-3/TRBV12-4 many CASSSGSGGDQPQHF
TRBJ2-7 TRBV4-3 many CASSQQLGVEYEQYF
TRBJ1-2 TRBV6-5 many CASSYDQGVQSYTF
TRBJ1-5 TRBV20-1 many CSASPLGREDQPQHF
TRBJ2-7 TRBV5-4 few CASSLGAGLYEQYF
TRBJ2-1 TRBV20-1 many CSARIGGAYNEQFF
TRBJ2-2 TRBV5-1 many CASSLGREAGELFF
TRBJ1-5 TRBV4-1 few CASSQEEVDQPQHF
TRBJ1-6 TRBV14 few CASSQEALIYSPLHF
TRBJ2-3 TRBV9 . CASSPRRGARVADTQYF
TRBJ2-1 TRBV20-1 many CSASDNEQFF
TRBJ1-5 TRBV20-1 many CSARGWAGDQPQHF
TRBJ2-3 TRBV6-4 many CASSPASSNTQYF